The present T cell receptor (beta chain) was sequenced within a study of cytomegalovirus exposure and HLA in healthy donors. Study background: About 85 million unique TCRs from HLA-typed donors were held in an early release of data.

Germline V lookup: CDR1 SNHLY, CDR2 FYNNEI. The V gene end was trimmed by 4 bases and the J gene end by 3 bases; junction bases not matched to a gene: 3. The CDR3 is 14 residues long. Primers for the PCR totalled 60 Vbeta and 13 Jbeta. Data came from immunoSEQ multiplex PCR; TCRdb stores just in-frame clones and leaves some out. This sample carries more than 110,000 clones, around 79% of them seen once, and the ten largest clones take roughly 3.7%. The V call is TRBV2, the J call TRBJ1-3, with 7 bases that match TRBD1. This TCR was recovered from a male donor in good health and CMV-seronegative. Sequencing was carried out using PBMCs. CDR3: CASSGRGLGNTIYF. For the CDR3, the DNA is TGTGCCAGCAGTGGTAGGGGGCTTGGAAACACCATATATTTT.